The following is a TCR beta chain sequence with its context. What it binds is unknown. These data belong to a study of T cells in Graves' hyperthyroidism and ophthalmopathy. There were TCR beta CDR3 regions amplified from RNA transcripts. HTBI primers were the set used in a first-round RT-PCR of the TCR CDR3. TCRdb called the multiplex PCR reads again in MiXCR, with one record for every CDR3 protein. The table has approximately 560,000 distinct CDR3 sequences, more than 15% seen once. Study-level points and caveats: The model anticipated ophthalmopathy a median around six months pre-onset. Most expanded thyroid clonotypes above 0.001 recurred in blood.

This CDR3 is built from 17 residues. Per the germline V gene, CDR1 is SEHNR and CDR2 is FQNEAQ (reference sequence). V was trimmed by 2 bases and J by 3 bases, leaving 16 bases between them. The sample comprised blood. The TCR originated in a woman in her 30s with Graves' hyperthyroidism. The chain joins TRBV7-9 to TRBJ2-2; no reliable D call. The CDR3 DNA reads TGTGCCAGCAGCTTATGGGGAAACCACCCCGACACCGGGGAGCTGTTTTTT. Translating gives CASSLWGNHPDTGELFF.